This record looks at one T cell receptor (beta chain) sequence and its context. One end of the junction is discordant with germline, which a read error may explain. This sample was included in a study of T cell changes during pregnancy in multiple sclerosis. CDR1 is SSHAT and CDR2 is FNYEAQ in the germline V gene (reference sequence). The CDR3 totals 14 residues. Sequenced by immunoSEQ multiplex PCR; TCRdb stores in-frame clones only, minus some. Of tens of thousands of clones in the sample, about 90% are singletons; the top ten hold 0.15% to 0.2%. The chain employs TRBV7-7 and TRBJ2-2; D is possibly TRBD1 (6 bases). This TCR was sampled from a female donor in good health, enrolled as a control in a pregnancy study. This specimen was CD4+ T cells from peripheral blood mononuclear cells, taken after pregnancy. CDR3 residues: CASSKDRFAGELFF. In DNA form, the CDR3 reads TGTGCTAGCAGCAAAGACAGGTTCGCCGGGGAGCTGTTTTTT.